The rows below give T cell receptor beta chains drawn from one sample of a study of persistence of HIV-infected CD4 T cells. Data came from immunoSEQ multiplex PCR; TCRdb stores just in-frame clones and leaves some out. The sample consists of about 28,000 clones, 78% of them appearing once. Their recognized antigens are unknown. Sequencing used CD4+ T cells sorted from PBMCs after roughly 17-hour stimulation, obtained from a patient who received antiretroviral therapy. All receptors derive from an adult woman with HIV who was CMV-seropositive. CDR3s include the opening cysteine and the closing phenylalanine or tryptophan. Fields, in order: V gene, clone size, J gene, D gene, CDR3 DNA, CDR3 protein. A D gene is named only where the DNA matches it firmly. Rows may omit the clone size; those that give it use once, few, many or a size class.

>TRBV28|-|TRBJ1-2|-
TGTGCCAGCAGTTTCTACGGTGGTCCGGGCAACTATGGCTACACCTTC
CASSFYGGPGNYGYTF
>TRBV7-9|-|TRBJ1-1|-
TGTGCCAGCAGCCTAACGATCGGGTCTGAAGCTTTCTTT
CASSLTIGSEAFF
>TRBV28|-|TRBJ1-2|-
TGTGCCAGCAGTGCAGGACAGCGTCTTGGCTACACCTTC
CASSAGQRLGYTF
>TRBV18|few|TRBJ1-3|-
TGTGCCAGCTCACCGGGCAGGCTGAGCTCTGGAAACACCATATATTTT
CASSPGRLSSGNTIYF
>TRBV20-1|few|TRBJ1-1|-
TGCAGTGCTAGTGGGACATTGGACACTGAAGCTTTCTTT
CSASGTLDTEAFF
>TRBV6-5|few|TRBJ1-1|TRBD1
TGTGCCAGCAGATGGGACAGGGAATCGTCTGAAGCTTTCTTT
CASRWDRESSEAFF
>TRBV5-1|-|TRBJ2-1|TRBD1
TGCGCCAGCAGCACAGGGGATCAGCGCAATGAGCAGTTCTTC
CASSTGDQRNEQFF
>TRBV5-8|-|TRBJ1-2|-
TGTGCCAGCAGCTTGGGGTCGGGTCCCGGCTATGGCTACACCTTC
CASSLGSGPGYGYTF
>TRBV7-2|-|TRBJ1-5|-
TGTGCCAGCAGTTCTGGAGGGGGGGCAGTTCAGCCCCAGCATTTT
CASSSGGGAVQPQHF
>TRBV12-3/TRBV12-4|-|TRBJ1-1|-
TGTGCCAGCAGTTTTGGTAGGGACACTGAAGCTTTCTTT
CASSFGRDTEAFF
>TRBV19|-|TRBJ2-3|TRBD1
TGTGCCAGTAGTAACCCAGGGGGCAGGGATACGCAGTATTTT
CASSNPGGRDTQYF
>TRBV6-6|-|TRBJ1-2|-
TGTGCCACCGAGGGCTCATACTATGGCTACACCTTC
CATEGSYYGYTF
>TRBV3-1/TRBV3-2|-|TRBJ2-3|-
TGTGCCAGCAGCCAACAGGCAACGCAGTATTTT
CASSQQATQYF
>TRBV5-1|-|TRBJ1-5|TRBD1
TGCGCCAGCAGCTTTTTAGGGGGCCCCAATCAGCCCCAGCATTTT
CASSFLGGPNQPQHF
>TRBV19|-|TRBJ1-2|-
TGTGCCAGTAGGATCACAGGGCCTGGTGGCTACACCTTC
CASRITGPGGYTF
>TRBV27|once|TRBJ1-2|TRBD1
TGTGCCAGCCGATCTTCAACCGGGACAGGGGATGGCTACACCTTC
CASRSSTGTGDGYTF
>TRBV18|-|TRBJ1-2|-
TGTGCCACCCGCTCGGGGGCAGGACCCTATGGCTACACCTTC
CATRSGAGPYGYTF
>TRBV6-5|once|TRBJ1-2|-
TGTGCCAGCAGCCCAACGACACTGGCTAACTATGGCTACACCTTC
CASSPTTLANYGYTF